This is a list of T cell receptor beta chains from one sample in a study of cytomegalovirus exposure and HLA in healthy donors. Libraries were prepared by immunoSEQ multiplex PCR; TCRdb keeps only in-frame clonotypes and omits some of them. The sample records about 78,000 clones, about 80% being singletons. Sequenced sample: PBMCs. The origin of the receptors is a man aged 50 or older in good health and CMV-seropositive. Each CDR3 is given without its conserved first and last residue.

CDR3 protein: ASSRDRYGTEAF; J gene: TRBJ1-1; V gene: TRBV7-3
CDR3 protein: ASSLGLELYNEQF; J gene: TRBJ2-1; V gene: TRBV5-1
CDR3 protein: ASSFAGGDNEQF; J gene: TRBJ2-1; V gene: TRBV7-3
CDR3 protein: AWSVLREETEAF; J gene: TRBJ1-1; V gene: TRBV30
CDR3 protein: ATSRAGVYGYT; J gene: TRBJ1-2; V gene: TRBV15
CDR3 protein: SSSFPMGMSGEPYEQY; J gene: TRBJ2-7; V gene: TRBV7-9
CDR3 protein: ASSYSGYQPQH; J gene: TRBJ1-5; V gene: TRBV6-5
CDR3 protein: ASSPSNRPDYGYT; J gene: TRBJ1-2; V gene: TRBV18
CDR3 protein: AASPSPGTKRVNEQF; J gene: TRBJ2-1; V gene: TRBV5-1
CDR3 protein: ASSVSGTSVHEQF; J gene: TRBJ2-1; V gene: TRBV9
CDR3 protein: ASSLSGTATVGYT; J gene: TRBJ1-2; V gene: TRBV19
CDR3 protein: ASSARGRDSGANVLT; J gene: TRBJ2-6; V gene: TRBV21-1
CDR3 protein: ASSISREDWGNIQY; J gene: TRBJ2-4; V gene: TRBV19
CDR3 protein: ASRTGMGLAGSYEQY; J gene: TRBJ2-7; V gene: TRBV10-2
CDR3 protein: ASSEVPGYTIY; J gene: TRBJ1-3; V gene: TRBV2
CDR3 protein: ASSLVSQRRGGGYT; J gene: TRBJ1-2; V gene: TRBV5-4
CDR3 protein: ASSFRQNSYEQY; J gene: TRBJ2-7; V gene: TRBV5-6
CDR3 protein: ASSSRTFTDTQY; J gene: TRBJ2-3; V gene: TRBV7-2
CDR3 protein: ASSDVGLAGIEQY; J gene: TRBJ2-7; V gene: TRBV25-1
CDR3 protein: ATMKTEYPGEQY; J gene: TRBJ2-5; V gene: TRBV15
CDR3 protein: ASRPTRLGNEQF; J gene: TRBJ2-1; V gene: TRBV19
CDR3 protein: ASSISQSYEQY; J gene: TRBJ2-7; V gene: TRBV19
CDR3 protein: SVEQGGNTEAF; J gene: TRBJ1-1; V gene: TRBV29-1
CDR3 protein: ASSLVAGGSNQPQH; J gene: TRBJ1-5; V gene: TRBV5-4
CDR3 protein: ASSVASGGSYEQY; J gene: TRBJ2-7; V gene: TRBV2
CDR3 protein: ATSRTDMGLSREQY; J gene: TRBJ2-7; V gene: TRBV15
CDR3 protein: ASSFGVVRTGELF; J gene: TRBJ2-2; V gene: TRBV28
CDR3 protein: ASRRQGAYEKLF; J gene: TRBJ1-4; V gene: TRBV2
CDR3 protein: ASSASGSAYNEQF; J gene: TRBJ2-1; V gene: TRBV9
CDR3 protein: ASSLVTGRNEQF; J gene: TRBJ2-1; V gene: TRBV11-2
CDR3 protein: ASSERGFNEQF; J gene: TRBJ2-1; V gene: TRBV25-1
CDR3 protein: ASSIWGAGQF; J gene: TRBJ2-1; V gene: TRBV19
CDR3 protein: ASRRTSGTHEQF; J gene: TRBJ2-1; V gene: TRBV19
CDR3 protein: ASSSAGARETQY; J gene: TRBJ2-5; V gene: TRBV5-8
CDR3 protein: ASSVGTVNYGYT; J gene: TRBJ1-2; V gene: TRBV9
CDR3 protein: AWRPPGGQPQH; J gene: TRBJ1-5; V gene: TRBV30
CDR3 protein: ASSFSGDQPQY; J gene: TRBJ2-5; V gene: TRBV7-9
CDR3 protein: ASSFTGDEQY; J gene: TRBJ2-7; V gene: TRBV7-2
CDR3 protein: AWSEEAGVRTDTQY; J gene: TRBJ2-3; V gene: TRBV30
CDR3 protein: ASSPGTGGHTEAF; J gene: TRBJ1-1; V gene: TRBV14
CDR3 protein: ASSKGASGRAGEQY; J gene: TRBJ2-7; V gene: TRBV7-9
CDR3 protein: ASSQDLAGGVYEQY; J gene: NA; V gene: TRBV14
CDR3 protein: ASSFPGGLSEQY; J gene: TRBJ2-7; V gene: TRBV5-4
CDR3 protein: ASSLSPSAAYEQY; J gene: NA; V gene: TRBV27
CDR3 protein: ASRGDRDGNGYT; J gene: TRBJ1-2; V gene: TRBV2
CDR3 protein: ASSSGQGGGGVYEQY; J gene: TRBJ2-7; V gene: TRBV5-1
CDR3 protein: ASSLGQGPGQPQH; J gene: TRBJ1-5; V gene: TRBV11-2
CDR3 protein: ASSYSRAVNGYT; J gene: TRBJ1-2; V gene: TRBV6-5
CDR3 protein: ASSTSPSSGNTIY; J gene: TRBJ1-3; V gene: TRBV5-5
CDR3 protein: ASSGMTGNYGYT; J gene: TRBJ1-2; V gene: TRBV2
CDR3 protein: ASSQDLRSDQILTYEQY; J gene: TRBJ2-7; V gene: TRBV4-3
CDR3 protein: ASRPGSNQETQY; J gene: TRBJ2-5; V gene: TRBV19
CDR3 protein: ASSYDRGGNQPQH; J gene: TRBJ1-5; V gene: TRBV27